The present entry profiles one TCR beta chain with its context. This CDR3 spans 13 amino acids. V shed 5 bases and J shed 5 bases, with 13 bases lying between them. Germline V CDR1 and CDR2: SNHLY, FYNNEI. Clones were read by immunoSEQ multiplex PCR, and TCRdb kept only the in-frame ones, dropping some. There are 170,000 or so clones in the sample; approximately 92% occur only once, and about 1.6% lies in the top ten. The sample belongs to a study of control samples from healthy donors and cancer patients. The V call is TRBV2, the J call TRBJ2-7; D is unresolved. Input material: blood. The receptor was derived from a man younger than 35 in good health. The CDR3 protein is CASSSVRRHEQYF. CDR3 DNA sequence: TGTGCCAGCAGTAGTGTAAGACGCCACGAGCAGTACTTC.